Each of the 27 T cell receptor beta chains below was sequenced from the same sample in a study of blood T cell repertoires in COVID-19. Clones were read by immunoSEQ multiplex PCR, and TCRdb kept only the in-frame ones, dropping some. The table records 180,000 or so clones, about 70% of them present only once. Sequencing was performed on peripheral blood. These receptors all come from a woman between 45 and 60 years old with active or convalescent COVID-19.

The chain carries TRBV7-8 and TRBJ2-7, with D possibly matching TRBD1 (6 bases). CDR1 and CDR2 (germline): SGHVS, FQNEAQ. The CDR3 loop spans 12 amino acids. Trimming pared 4 bases from V and 6 bases from J, leaving 10 bases between. CDR3 region: CASSSDRTEQYF. The CDR3 DNA is TGTGCCAGCAGCTCTGACAGGACCGAGCAGTACTTC.

The chain couples TRBV28 to TRBJ1-5; D might be TRBD1 (5 bases). The V and J ends lost 6 bases and 0 bases respectively, with 12 bases between them. The CDR3 runs 15 residues. Looked up from germline, CDR1 is MDHEN and CDR2 is SYDVKM. The CDR3 DNA reads TGTGCCAGCAGCTTGGACAAACTTAGCAATCAGCCCCAGCATTTT. Protein sequence: CASSLDKLSNQPQHF. The entire variable domain, with the rest obtained from reference TRBV28 and TRBJ1-5, is as follows: DVKVTQSSRYLVKRTGEKVFLECVQDMDHENMFWYRQDPGLGLRLIYFSYDVKMKEKGDIPEGYSVSREKKERFSLILESASTNQTSMYLCASSLDKLSNQPQHFGDGTRLSIL.

The CDR3: CASSSRTGAFAEAFF. CDR3 DNA sequence: TGCGCCAGCAGCTCTCGGACAGGGGCGTTCGCTGAAGCTTTCTTT. The chain uses TRBV5-1 and TRBJ1-1, with 9 positions matching TRBD1. The CDR3 contains 15 residues. Losses at the gene ends were 3 bases for V and 6 bases for J; bases not matched to a gene: 9. Germline lookup yields CDR1 SGHRS and CDR2 YFSETQ.

The chain carries TRBV3-1 (or the pseudogene TRBV3-2) and TRBJ2-5; 8 bases align to TRBD2. After removal of 1 base from V and 7 bases from J, the junction contained 14 bases not matched to a gene. The CDR3 spans 17 residues. The germline gives CDR1 LGHDT, CDR2 YNNKEL (reference sequence). As DNA, the CDR3 is TGTGCCAGCAGCCAAGTGGCGGCCCGGGGGAGCGGGGGGACCCAGTACTTC. This codes for CASSQVAARGSGGTQYF.

The chain joins TRBV10-3 to TRBJ2-5, with D maybe TRBD1 (5 bases). The CDR3 totals 12 residues. Per the germline V gene, CDR1 is ENHRY and CDR2 is SYGVKD. Trimming shortened V by 4 bases and J by 2 bases, and 5 bases separated the two germline ends. The CDR3 loop reads CAISAGQETQYF. The CDR3, as DNA: TGTGCCATCAGTGCAGGGCAAGAGACCCAGTACTTC.

The rearrangement joins TRBV30 to TRBJ1-1; 7 bases are shared with TRBD1. The CDR3 contains 18 residues. CDR1 and CDR2 from the germline V gene are GTSNPN and SVGIG (reference sequence). Trimming at V came to 5 bases and at J to 6 bases, leaving 24 bases not matched to a gene. Written as DNA, the CDR3 is TGTGCCTGGGGAACAGGGGACGGTCGGTGGGCACTAGGCGCTGAAGCTTTCTTT. Translating gives CAWGTGDGRWALGAEAFF.

The chain uses TRBV7-6 and TRBJ2-7; TRBD1 aligns across 9 bases. There are 15 residues in the CDR3. Germline CDR1 SGHVS, CDR2 FNYEAQ. Unmatched junction bases numbered 5, after V lost 1 base and J lost 4 bases. The CDR3 reads CASSLVGQGNYEQYF. The CDR3 DNA follows: TGTGCCAGCAGCTTAGTTGGACAGGGGAATTACGAGCAGTACTTC. Drawing the rest from reference TRBV7-6 and TRBJ2-7, the complete variable domain is GAGVSQSPRYKVTKRGQDVALRCDPISGHVSLYWYRQALGQGPEFLTYFNYEAQQDKSGLPNDRFSAERPEGSISTLTIQRTEQRDSAMYRCASSLVGQGNYEQYFGPGTRLTVT.

This chain joins TRBV20-1 and TRBJ1-2, with a possible D match to TRBD1 (5 bases). V lost 3 bases and J 8 bases, leaving 16 bases between the germline ends. The CDR3 consists of 13 residues. CDR1 is DFQATT and CDR2 is SNEGSKA in the germline V gene (reference sequence). As DNA, the CDR3 is TGCAGTGCTAGTGGGTCTGGGGGGGACGGCTACACCTTC. This encodes CSASGSGGDGYTF.

This clone has only a few counts. This chain uses TRBV7-2 with TRBJ2-2; 9 bases are a match to TRBD2. The CDR3 runs to 17 residues. V lost 2 bases, J lost 6 bases, and 10 bases stayed unmatched. Germline loops: CDR1 SGHTA, CDR2 FQGNSA. In DNA, the CDR3 is TGTGCCAGCAGCTTAAGCTTTGGCGGGAGGGCCGCCGGGGAGCTGTTTTTT. This codes for CASSLSFGGRAAGELFF.

This sequence joins TRBV18 and TRBJ1-1; 10 nucleotides match TRBD1. Germline-derived CDR1 and CDR2 are KGHSH and LQKENI. Unmatched junction bases numbered 9, after V lost 3 bases and J lost 11 bases. There are 14 residues in the CDR3. The CDR3 spells CASSPGTGAGGAFF. The CDR3, as DNA: TGTGCCAGCTCACCTGGGACAGGGGCCGGTGGGGCTTTCTTT.

The CDR3 reads CSVSPRGGGTGELFF. CDR3 nucleotide sequence: TGCAGTGTTAGTCCCCGGGGGGGAGGCACCGGGGAGCTGTTTTTT. The chain has TRBV20-1 and TRBJ2-2; TRBD2 agrees at 8 bases. The length of the CDR3 is 15 residues. From germline, CDR1 is DFQATT and CDR2 SNEGSKA (reference sequence). V shed 7 bases and J 4 bases; nucleotides not matched to a gene: 11.

The rearrangement joins TRBV10-3 to TRBJ1-2, with 7 positions matching TRBD1. Germline CDR1 and CDR2: ENHRY and SYGVKD. The CDR3 loop spans 13 amino acids. Trimming at V came to 3 bases and at J to 7 bases, leaving 5 bases not matched to a gene. CDR3 protein: CAISDDRVGGYTF. CDR3 DNA: TGTGCCATCAGTGACGACAGGGTGGGTGGCTACACCTTC.

This chain uses TRBV28 with TRBJ1-2, with 10 bases fitting TRBD1. Germline V gene data show CDR1 as MDHEN and CDR2 as SYDVKM. The CDR3 is made up of 15 amino acids. The V segment lost 6 bases and the J segment 7 bases; nucleotides outside the gene matches: 11. Here the CDR3 reads CASRESGQGKVGYTF. The CDR3 DNA sequence: TGTGCCAGCAGGGAGTCGGGACAGGGGAAGGTTGGCTACACCTTC.

This chain joins TRBV18 and TRBJ1-6; TRBD1 aligns across 11 bases. Germline CDR1 and CDR2: KGHSH and LQKENI. The CDR3 is 14 amino acids. Germline trimming cut 3 bases from V and 15 bases from J; bases unmatched to any gene: 7. The CDR3 DNA reads TGTGCCAGCTCACCTGGGACAGGGGGTTTAAACCTCCACTTT. Amino acid sequence: CASSPGTGGLNLHF.

This chain links TRBV5-5 with TRBJ1-5; tentative D call: TRBD1 (6 bases). The CDR3 extends over 17 amino acids. Trimming cost V 0 bases and J 5 bases, with 18 bases left between them. Germline CDR1 SGHKS, CDR2 YYEKEE (reference sequence). The CDR3 spells CASSLGNFGTLYQPQHF. The DNA of the CDR3 is TGTGCCAGCAGCTTGGGCAATTTCGGGACACTTTATCAGCCCCAGCATTTT.

The chain combines TRBV6-5 with TRBJ1-4; TRBD1 aligns across 10 bases. Germline lookup yields CDR1 MNHEY and CDR2 SVGAGI. V dropped 2 bases and J dropped 7; count of bases not matched to a gene: 4. This CDR3 is 15 amino acids long. Here the CDR3 reads CASSYTTGGLEKLFF. CDR3 sequence (DNA): TGTGCCAGCAGTTACACGACAGGGGGCCTTGAAAAACTGTTTTTT.

The chain couples TRBV3-1 (or the pseudogene TRBV3-2) to TRBJ1-5; 9 nucleotides line up with TRBD1. Germline V lookup: CDR1 LGHDT, CDR2 YNNKEL (reference sequence). V was clipped by 0 bases and J by 7 bases; unmatched bases: 7. The CDR3 extends over 16 amino acids. For the CDR3, the DNA is TGTGCCAGCAGCCAAGAAATGGGACAGGGCGGACAGCCCCAGCATTTT. Its translation: CASSQEMGQGGQPQHF.

The chain carries TRBV24-1 and TRBJ2-1, with 13 bases fitting TRBD2. After removal of 3 bases from V and 0 bases from J, the junction contained 10 bases not matched to a gene. Germline V lookup: CDR1 KGHDR, CDR2 SFDVKD. This CDR3 is 20 amino acids long. Here the CDR3 reads CATSDAFGLAGVSSYNEQFF. The CDR3 DNA sequence: TGTGCCACCAGTGATGCCTTCGGACTAGCGGGAGTGAGCTCCTACAATGAGCAGTTCTTC.

This rearrangement joins TRBV29-1 to TRBJ2-1; TRBD1 matches 9 bases. V lost 4 bases to trimming and J lost 6 bases; unmatched junction nucleotides: 4. Germline values: CDR1 SQVTM, CDR2 ANQGSEA. The CDR3 consists of 13 residues. The CDR3 DNA reads as TGCAGCGTTGGGGACAGGGCGGGCAATGAGCAGTTCTTC. Translation: CSVGDRAGNEQFF.

CDR3 region: CASSRGTGNTEAFF. The CDR3, as DNA: TGTGCCAGCAGCCGGGGGACAGGGAACACTGAAGCTTTCTTT. The chain has TRBV3-1 (or the pseudogene TRBV3-2) and TRBJ1-1, with TRBD1 identical over 8 bases. The CDR3 sequence is 14 residues long. CDR1 is LGHDT, CDR2 YNNKEL, per germline (reference sequence). V gave up 4 bases and J gave up 1 base; unmatched junction bases: 2.

Notes on this clone: The junction departs from germline at one end; a sequencing error may be responsible. The V gene is TRBV7-7, the J gene TRBJ2-1; 15 nucleotides line up with TRBD2. From germline, CDR1 is SSHAT and CDR2 FNYEAQ (reference sequence). The CDR3 sequence is 15 residues long. CDR3 coding DNA: TGTGCTAGCAGCTTAGGACTAGCGGGGGGGGATGAGCAGTTCTTC. Translating gives CASSLGLAGGDEQFF.

This clone was seen a single time. This chain uses TRBV11-2 with TRBJ2-7, with D perhaps matching TRBD1 (6 bases). There are 16 residues in the CDR3. Trimming removed 5 bases at V and 4 bases at J, with 21 bases between. Looked up from germline, CDR1 is SGHAT and CDR2 is FQNNGV. The CDR3: CASSPVGQGQDYEQYF. CDR3 nucleotide sequence: TGTGCCAGCAGCCCTGTTGGGCAGGGGCAGGATTACGAGCAGTACTTC.

The chain links TRBV19 to TRBJ1-1; possibly TRBD1 for D (5 bases). The V gene's germline CDR1 is LNHDA and CDR2 SQIVND (reference sequence). V lost 7 bases to trimming and J lost 6 bases, with 24 bases between them. This CDR3 comprises 16 residues. In DNA form, the CDR3 reads TGTGCCAGTACTCATTGGAGGGGCAGCGGGGGGGCTGAAGCTTTCTTT. Its protein is CASTHWRGSGGAEAFF. The variable domain in full, completed from reference TRBV19 and TRBJ1-1, reads DGGITQSPKYLFRKEGQNVTLSCEQNLNHDAMYWYRQDPGQGLRLIYYSQIVNDFQKGDIAEGYSVSREKKESFPLTVTSAQKNPTAFYLCASTHWRGSGGAEAFFGQGTRLTVV.

The chain combines TRBV4-2 with TRBJ2-3; D is unresolved. Trimming took 0 bases from V and 5 from J, leaving 6 bases between them. Germline assignment: CDR1 LGHNA and CDR2 YNFKEQ. The CDR3 runs 13 residues. Here the CDR3 DNA reads TGTGCCAGCAGCCAAGATGGTAGAGATACGCAGTATTTT. Amino acid sequence: CASSQDGRDTQYF.

On this clone: Other DNA sequences from this sample encode an identical CDR3 as well. This rearrangement joins TRBV19 to TRBJ1-1; 7 positions match TRBD1. The CDR3 covers 14 residues. Germline-derived CDR1 and CDR2 are LNHDA and SQIVND (reference sequence). Trimming took 4 bases from V and 1 from J; bases not matched to a gene: 3. The CDR3 DNA reads as TGTGCCAGTAGTAGGGACAGAGGGAACACTGAAGCTTTCTTT. Encoded protein: CASSRDRGNTEAFF.

This clone was counted a few times. The chain combines TRBV7-8 with TRBJ1-1; TRBD1 matches 8 bases. The CDR3 extends over 15 amino acids. Looked up from germline, CDR1 is SGHVS and CDR2 is FQNEAQ. After removal of 5 bases from V and 7 bases from J, the junction contained 12 bases not matched to a gene. The CDR3 reads CASSRMDRAKGEAFF. The CDR3 region has the DNA TGTGCCAGCAGCCGCATGGACAGGGCGAAGGGTGAAGCTTTCTTT.

V and J are TRBV19 and TRBJ2-2, with 9 bases lining up with TRBD1. The V gene's germline CDR1 is LNHDA and CDR2 SQIVND (reference sequence). The CDR3 totals 17 residues. J was trimmed by 5 bases and V by 5 bases; bases with no gene match: 12. The CDR3 coding sequence is TGTGCCAGTAGTCCCCCCGGGACAGGGCTGAGGACCGGGGAGCTGTTTTTT. Protein product: CASSPPGTGLRTGELFF.